Each of the 25 T cell receptor beta chains below was sequenced from the same sample in a study of T cells in localized non-small cell lung cancer. The data were produced by immunoSEQ multiplex PCR, yet TCRdb's version contains in-frame clones alone and is incomplete. The sample shows tens of thousands of clones, more than 80% of them seen only once. The sequencing used peripheral blood mononuclear cells, collected before any cancer treatment. The receptors derive from a male donor at least 60 years old with stage II lung adenocarcinoma.

The genes are TRBV15 and TRBJ1-5, with a weak D call TRBD1 (5 bases). Deletions cut 5 bases from V and 6 bases from J, with 17 bases between. The CDR3 covers 15 residues. The V gene's germline CDR1 is LNHNV and CDR2 YYDKDF (reference sequence). Here the CDR3 DNA reads TGTGCCACCAGCTATGGTGGGGGGGATATTCAGCCCCAGCATTTT. It specifies CATSYGGGDIQPQHF.

The J gene is TRBJ1-1, the V gene TRBV6-1; the D is unclear. The CDR3 length is 13 residues. Germline V gives CDR1 MNHNS, CDR2 SASEGT. The ends were cut back, 8 bases at V and 0 bases at J, with 10 bases in the middle. CDR3 nucleotide sequence: TGTGCCAGCTTCGACCAAATGAACACTGAAGCTTTCTTT. This encodes CASFDQMNTEAFF.

CDR3 coding DNA: TGTGCCAGCAGCCTATCCGGGCCATTCTACGAGCAGTACTTC. It is translated as CASSLSGPFYEQYF. V usage is TRBV7-2 and J usage is TRBJ2-7; D call uncertain. This CDR3 spans 14 amino acids. Per germline, CDR1 SGHTA and CDR2 FQGNSA. Trimming cost V 5 bases and J 3 bases, with 14 bases left between them.

This clone was seen a single time. This chain joins TRBV19 and TRBJ2-1; D unresolved. V dropped 2 bases and J dropped 10 bases, with 12 bases sitting between them. The CDR3 runs 13 residues. The V gene's germline CDR1 is LNHDA and CDR2 SQIVND (reference sequence). CDR3 protein: CASSIRGPQEQFF. CDR3 nucleotides: TGTGCCAGTAGTATAAGAGGACCACAGGAGCAGTTCTTC. Supplemented by reference TRBV19 and TRBJ2-1, the full variable domain reads DGGITQSPKYLFRKEGQNVTLSCEQNLNHDAMYWYRQDPGQGLRLIYYSQIVNDFQKGDIAEGYSVSREKKESFPLTVTSAQKNPTAFYLCASSIRGPQEQFFGPGTRLTVL.

This chain uses TRBV2 with TRBJ1-5; D is perhaps TRBD1 (6 bases). Germline V gene lookup returns CDR1 SNHLY and CDR2 FYNNEI. The CDR3 is 14 amino acids. Trimming cost V 8 bases and J 4 bases, with 15 bases left between them. CDR3 DNA sequence: TGTGCCAGCGAGGAAAGACAGGCGAATCAGCCCCAGCATTTT. Translation gives CASEERQANQPQHF.

This CDR3 is CASSSWGETQYF. CDR3 nucleotide sequence: TGTGCCAGTAGTTCTTGGGGGGAGACCCAGTACTTC. J is TRBJ2-5 and V is TRBV19; D is tentatively TRBD1 or TRBD2 (5 bases each). The CDR3 has 12 residues. Germline CDR1 LNHDA, CDR2 SQIVND (reference sequence). Trimming left V 5 bases short and J 5 bases short, with 9 bases between.

The DNA of the CDR3 is TGTGCCAGCAGTGCGCAGGCGGGACAGGGGAACACCGGGGAGCTGTTTTTT. This encodes CASSAQAGQGNTGELFF. The rearrangement joins TRBV6-4 to TRBJ2-2, with TRBD1 identical over 9 bases. The V segment lost 4 bases and the J segment 1 base; nucleotides outside the gene matches: 7. CDR1 is MRHNA, CDR2 SNTAGT, per germline. The CDR3 contains 17 residues.

The rearrangement links TRBV28 to TRBJ2-7; tentatively, D is TRBD2 (6 bases). This CDR3 region has 15 residues. Trimming left V 6 bases short and J 0 bases short, with 15 bases between. Germline V lookup: CDR1 MDHEN, CDR2 SYDVKM. CDR3 residues: CASRLRDLPSYEQYF. The CDR3 region has the DNA TGTGCCAGCAGATTACGGGACTTGCCCTCCTACGAGCAGTACTTC.

The CDR3 sequence: CASSLGLASGEQFF. The CDR3 nucleotides read TGTGCCAGCAGCTTGGGACTAGCTAGTGGGGAGCAGTTCTTC. The chain joins TRBV7-2 to TRBJ2-1; 9 bases match TRBD2. From germline, CDR1 is SGHTA and CDR2 FQGNSA. The CDR3 consists of 14 residues. With 3 bases clipped from V and 10 bases from J, the junction kept 7 bases outside the gene matches.

This chain connects TRBV10-1 to TRBJ1-1; D unresolved. The CDR3 consists of 13 residues. Germline values: CDR1 WNHNN, CDR2 SYGVQD (reference sequence). Trimming took off 7 bases at V and 3 bases at J, with 12 bases between the two ends. CDR3 nucleotide sequence: TGCGCCAGCACCCTGGGTCTACACACTGAAGCTTTCTTT. Translated, it gives CASTLGLHTEAFF.

The chain carries TRBV25-1 and TRBJ2-2, with D possibly being TRBD1 or TRBD2 (5 bases each). V shed 5 bases and J shed 2 bases, with 15 bases lying between them. This CDR3 has 16 residues. CDR1 is MGHDK and CDR2 is SYGVNS in the germline V gene. CDR3 coding DNA: TGTGCCAGCAGTCCTACCGGGACCGAAAACACCGGGGAGCTGTTTTTT. Translated, it gives CASSPTGTENTGELFF.

This chain uses TRBV20-1 with TRBJ2-7; the D gene is possibly TRBD2 (6 bases). V gave up 7 bases and J gave up 7 bases, with 14 bases separating them. CDR1 and CDR2 from the germline V gene are DFQATT and SNEGSKA (reference sequence). CDR3 size: 11 residues. CDR3 sequence (DNA): TGCAGTGGGCGGAGGGAAGGAGAGCAGTACTTC. As protein: CSGRREGEQYF.

This clone occurred a few times. V and J are TRBV5-1 and TRBJ1-1; D call uncertain. The CDR3 sequence is 12 residues long. V lost 0 bases to trimming and J lost 9 bases, with 9 bases between them. CDR1 SGHRS and CDR2 YFSETQ come from the germline V gene. Here the CDR3 reads CASSLDYRKAFF. The CDR3 coding sequence is TGCGCCAGCAGCTTGGATTACAGAAAAGCTTTCTTT.

This clone was seen just once. This sequence joins TRBV29-1 and TRBJ2-7; D is possibly TRBD1 or TRBD2 (5 bases each). The CDR3 spans 13 residues. Germline CDR1 and CDR2: SQVTM and ANQGSEA. Trimming left V 7 bases short and J 2 bases short, with 15 bases between. The CDR3 spells CSAGGVGTYEQYF. DNA of the CDR3: TGCAGCGCTGGGGGAGTTGGAACCTACGAGCAGTACTTC.

CDR3 in DNA: TGCAGCGGTGGTGGGGGGGATGGCTACACCTTC. Amino acid sequence: CSGGGGDGYTF. The chain carries TRBV29-1 and TRBJ1-2, with D perhaps matching TRBD1 (5 bases). The CDR3 runs to 11 residues. V lost 7 bases and J 6 bases, leaving 12 bases between the germline ends. Per germline, CDR1 SQVTM and CDR2 ANQGSEA. Full variable domain (missing parts from reference TRBV29-1 and TRBJ1-2): SAVISQKPSRDICQRGTSLTIQCQVDSQVTMMFWYRQQPGQSLTLIATANQGSEATYESGFVIDKFPISRPNLTFSTLTVSNMSPEDSSIYLCSGGGGDGYTFGSGTRLTVV.

As to this clone: One end of the junction varies from germline; a read error may be responsible. This chain connects TRBV4-2 to TRBJ2-7; TRBD2 aligns across 10 bases. The CDR3 runs 13 residues. From germline, CDR1 is LGHNA and CDR2 YNFKEQ. Here the CDR3 reads CASSQGTSGPPHF. DNA for the CDR3: TGTGCCAGCAGCCAAGGGACTAGCGGTCCTCCCCACTTC.

This chain connects TRBV4-1 to TRBJ1-2; D is ambiguous. CDR1 is MGHRA, CDR2 YSYEKL, per germline. V gave up 0 bases and J gave up 2 bases, with 13 bases separating them. The CDR3 covers 16 residues. CDR3 DNA sequence: TGCGCCAGCAGCCAAGATGATAGGCGGGGAAACTATGGCTACACCTTC. Translating it yields CASSQDDRRGNYGYTF.

The rearrangement joins TRBV18 to TRBJ2-3, with 7 bases lining up with TRBD2. CDR3 length equals 17 residues. From germline, CDR1 is KGHSH and CDR2 LQKENI. V dropped 4 bases and J dropped 3; count of bases not matched to a gene: 13. CDR3 coding DNA: TGTGCCAGCTCACTAAGCGGGACTCCACGTGGTACAGATACGCAGTATTTT. Translation: CASSLSGTPRGTDTQYF.

The chain links TRBV2 to TRBJ2-2; D remains unclear. This CDR3 is built from 14 residues. V lost 5 bases, J lost 1 base, and 8 bases lay in between. Germline assignment: CDR1 SNHLY and CDR2 FYNNEI. The CDR3 is CASSYTGNTGELFF. The CDR3 DNA follows: TGTGCCAGCAGTTATACCGGGAACACCGGGGAGCTGTTTTTT.

The chain carries TRBV5-4 and TRBJ1-1; the D gene is possibly TRBD1 (5 bases). The germline gives CDR1 SGHNT, CDR2 YYREEE (reference sequence). The CDR3 runs 17 residues. Trimming cost V 1 base and J 1 base, with 17 bases left between them. The DNA for the CDR3 is TGTGCCAGCAGCTTGTCGGACCAGGGTGGTGCGAACACTGAAGCTTTCTTT. It translates to CASSLSDQGGANTEAFF.

The chain carries TRBV7-2 and TRBJ2-5; unclear D gene. Per the germline V gene, CDR1 is SGHTA and CDR2 is FQGNSA. The germline V and J ends were trimmed by 7 bases and 4 bases, with 10 bases remaining between them. CDR3 length: 12 amino acids. The CDR3 is CASTLGPETQYF. The CDR3 DNA reads as TGTGCCAGCACCCTGGGTCCAGAGACCCAGTACTTC.

This rearrangement joins TRBV9 to TRBJ2-2; maybe TRBD2 (5 bases). With 4 bases removed from V and 6 bases from J, the gap between germline ends came to 13 bases. Per germline, CDR1 SGDLS and CDR2 YYNGEE. The CDR3 runs 14 residues. The CDR3 DNA is TGTGCCAGCAGCACCCCTCCTAGCTCCGGGGAGCTGTTTTTT. Translating it yields CASSTPPSSGELFF. Full variable domain (missing parts from reference TRBV9 and TRBJ2-2): DSGVTQTPKHLITATGQRVTLRCSPRSGDLSVYWYQQSLDQGLQFLIQYYNGEERAKGNILERFSAQQFPDLHSELNLSSLELGDSALYFCASSTPPSSGELFFGEGSRLTVL.

J is TRBJ2-5 and V is TRBV18; 9 positions agree with TRBD1. This CDR3 is 16 amino acids long. V shed 3 bases, J shed 0 bases, and the junction held 5 bases outside the gene matches. CDR1 and CDR2 (germline): KGHSH, LQKENI. The CDR3 coding sequence is TGTGCCAGCTCACCTTCGACAGGGGGGTACCAAGAGACCCAGTACTTC. This sequence encodes CASSPSTGGYQETQYF.

This chain uses TRBV18 with TRBJ1-3; D call uncertain. CDR3 size: 12 residues. Trimming removed 3 bases at V and 7 bases at J, with 7 bases between. The germline V gene has CDR1 KGHSH and CDR2 LQKENI. CDR3: CASSPNRNTIYF. The DNA for the CDR3 is TGTGCCAGCTCACCTAATAGGAACACCATATATTTT.

J is TRBJ2-3 and V is TRBV19, with 8 bases identical to TRBD1. CDR1 and CDR2 from the germline V gene are LNHDA and SQIVND (reference sequence). This CDR3 is built from 15 residues. V dropped 6 bases and J dropped 6; count of bases not matched to a gene: 11. Here the CDR3 DNA reads TGTGCCAGTAGCCAACTATCAGGGGGCGCGGATACGCAGTATTTT. It yields the protein CASSQLSGGADTQYF.